This T cell receptor beta chain appears in the sequencing data of a study of response to subunit inactivated influenza vaccine. In this sample, this clonotype turned up a few times. The CDR3 covers 14 residues. Germline V gene sequence: CDR1 DFQATT, CDR2 SNEGSKA (reference sequence). Germline trimming cut 5 bases from V and 9 bases from J; bases unmatched to any gene: 9. TCRdb reprocessed the RT-PCR reads via MiXCR and lists one record per CDR3 protein. The sample lists about 570,000 distinct CDR3 sequences, approximately 10% occurring once. Separately, the same data were catalogued under a study of T cells expressing NK-cell markers. As reported in that work: The TCR beta cDNA came from 5'RACE template switching with UMIs.

The specimen was PBMCs from blood, collected on the day of vaccination. The chain uses TRBV20-1 and TRBJ2-1, with 11 nucleotides matching TRBD2. The sequence was collected from a man in his forties or fifties who received an inactivated influenza vaccine. CDR3 sequence (DNA): TGCAGTGCTCCACTAGCGGGAGAAAGGAGTGAGCAGTTCTTC. Translating gives CSAPLAGERSEQFF.